This T cell receptor (beta chain) appears in the sequencing data of a study of cytomegalovirus exposure and HLA in healthy donors. For the study at large: T cells numbering around 170 million yielded approximately 100 million unique TCR beta sequences in an earlier analysis. Whole-study findings and limits: In an earlier analysis, about 87% or about 30%: the productive usage of most TCR beta V segments.

PCR used 60 Vbeta primers and 13 Jbeta primers. Measured with immunoSEQ multiplex PCR; TCRdb has only the in-frame clones, and not every one. The table records 120,000 to 150,000 clones, around 78% of them present only once. CDR1 and CDR2 from the germline V gene are SEHNR and FQNEAQ (reference sequence). V was clipped by 4 bases and J by 3 bases; unmatched bases: 3. The CDR3 length is 15 residues. Of note for this clone: Its antigen is not identified.

This chain links TRBV7-9 with TRBJ2-1, with 10 bases lining up with TRBD2. This clonotype was sampled from a man in his forties in good health and CMV-seropositive. Material for sequencing was PBMCs. DNA for the CDR3: TGTGCCAGCAGCTCCACTAGCGGGGACTACAATGAGCAGTTCTTC. This translates into CASSSTSGDYNEQFF.